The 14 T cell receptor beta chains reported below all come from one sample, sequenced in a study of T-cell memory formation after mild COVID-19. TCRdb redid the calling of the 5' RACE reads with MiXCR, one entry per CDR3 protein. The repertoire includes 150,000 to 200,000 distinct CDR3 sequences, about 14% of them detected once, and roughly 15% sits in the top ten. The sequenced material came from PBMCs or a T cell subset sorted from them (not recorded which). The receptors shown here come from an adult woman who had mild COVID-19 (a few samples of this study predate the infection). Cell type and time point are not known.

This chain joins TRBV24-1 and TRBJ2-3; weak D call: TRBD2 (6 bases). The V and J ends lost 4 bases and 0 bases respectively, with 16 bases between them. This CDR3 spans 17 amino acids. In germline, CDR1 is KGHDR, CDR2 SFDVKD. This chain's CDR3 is CATSDPRAGSSTDTQYF. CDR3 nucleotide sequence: TGTGCCACCAGTGACCCCCGGGCGGGGTCTAGCACAGATACGCAGTATTTT.

CDR3 sequence: CASTPGGGYQETQYF. The CDR3 DNA sequence: TGTGCCAGTACCCCGGGCGGAGGGTACCAAGAGACCCAGTACTTC. The chain carries TRBV19 and TRBJ2-5; D may be TRBD2 (6 bases). The CDR3 covers 15 residues. Germline V CDR1 and CDR2: LNHDA, SQIVND (reference sequence). V was pared by 7 bases and J by 0 bases, with 15 bases between. Full variable domain (remainder filled in from reference TRBV19 and TRBJ2-5): DGGITQSPKYLFRKEGQNVTLSCEQNLNHDAMYWYRQDPGQGLRLIYYSQIVNDFQKGDIAEGYSVSREKKESFPLTVTSAQKNPTAFYLCASTPGGGYQETQYFGPGTRLLVL.

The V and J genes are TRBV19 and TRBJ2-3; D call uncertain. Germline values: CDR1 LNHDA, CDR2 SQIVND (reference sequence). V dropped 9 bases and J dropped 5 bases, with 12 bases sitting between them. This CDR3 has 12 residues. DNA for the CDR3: TGTGCCAGCAGAAACGCTGGAGATACGCAGTATTTT. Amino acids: CASRNAGDTQYF.

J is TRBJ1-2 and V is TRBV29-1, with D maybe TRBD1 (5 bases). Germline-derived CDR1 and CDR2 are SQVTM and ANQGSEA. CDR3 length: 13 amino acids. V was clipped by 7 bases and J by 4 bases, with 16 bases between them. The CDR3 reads CSGLLGGPYGYTF. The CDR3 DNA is TGCAGCGGGCTCTTGGGGGGACCCTATGGCTACACCTTC.

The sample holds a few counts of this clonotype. CDR3 in amino acids: CATSRDRETQYF. CDR3 DNA sequence: TGTGCCACCAGCAGAGACAGGGAGACCCAGTACTTC. The genes are TRBV15 and TRBJ2-5, with D hard to call. Trimming removed 0 bases from V and 5 bases from J, with 4 bases in between. CDR3 length equals 12 residues. Germline V CDR1 and CDR2: LNHNV, YYDKDF (reference sequence).

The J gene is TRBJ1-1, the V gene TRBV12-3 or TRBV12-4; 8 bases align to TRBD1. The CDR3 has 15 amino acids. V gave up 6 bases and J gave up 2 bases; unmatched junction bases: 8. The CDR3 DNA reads TGTGCCAGCAGGGGAGACAGGGGACTCAACACTGAAGCTTTCTTT. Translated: CASRGDRGLNTEAFF.

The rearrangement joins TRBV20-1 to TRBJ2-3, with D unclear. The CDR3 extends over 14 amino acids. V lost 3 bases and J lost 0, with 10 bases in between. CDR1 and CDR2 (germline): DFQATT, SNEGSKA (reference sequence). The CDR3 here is CSASDSISTDTQYF. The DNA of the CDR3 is TGCAGTGCTAGCGACTCAATCAGCACAGATACGCAGTATTTT.

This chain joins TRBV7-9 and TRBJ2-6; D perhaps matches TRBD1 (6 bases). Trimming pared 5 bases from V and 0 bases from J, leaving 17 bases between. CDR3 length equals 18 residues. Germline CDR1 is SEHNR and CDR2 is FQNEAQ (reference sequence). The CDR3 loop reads CASSQRQVLYSGANVLTF. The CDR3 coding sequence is TGTGCCAGCAGCCAGAGACAGGTCCTCTACTCTGGGGCCAACGTCCTGACTTTC.

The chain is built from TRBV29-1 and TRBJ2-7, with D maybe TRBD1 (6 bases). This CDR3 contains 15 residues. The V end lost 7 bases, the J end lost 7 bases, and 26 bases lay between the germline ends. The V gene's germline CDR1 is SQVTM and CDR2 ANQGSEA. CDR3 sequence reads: CSAGGGRGTSGEQYF. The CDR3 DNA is TGCAGCGCCGGAGGTGGTAGGGGGACCTCGGGAGAGCAGTACTTC.

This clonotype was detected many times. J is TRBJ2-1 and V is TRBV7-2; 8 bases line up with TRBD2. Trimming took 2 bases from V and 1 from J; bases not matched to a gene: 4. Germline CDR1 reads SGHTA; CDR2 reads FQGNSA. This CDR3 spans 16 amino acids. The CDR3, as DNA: TGTGCCAGCAGCTTATTGGGCGGGGGGTCCTACAATGAGCAGTTCTTC. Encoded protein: CASSLLGGGSYNEQFF.

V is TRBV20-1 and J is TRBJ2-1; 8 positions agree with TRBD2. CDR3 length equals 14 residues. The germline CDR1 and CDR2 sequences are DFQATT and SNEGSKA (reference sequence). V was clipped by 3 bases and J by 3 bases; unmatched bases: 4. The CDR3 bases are TGCAGTGCTAGGGAACTAGCGGTCTACAATGAGCAGTTCTTC. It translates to CSARELAVYNEQFF.

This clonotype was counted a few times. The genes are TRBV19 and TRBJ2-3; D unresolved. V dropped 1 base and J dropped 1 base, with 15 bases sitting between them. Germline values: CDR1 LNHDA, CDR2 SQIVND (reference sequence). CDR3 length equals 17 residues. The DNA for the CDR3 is TGTGCCAGTAGTATAGGTGGGCCTAGGCTGGGCACAGATACGCAGTATTTT. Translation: CASSIGGPRLGTDTQYF.

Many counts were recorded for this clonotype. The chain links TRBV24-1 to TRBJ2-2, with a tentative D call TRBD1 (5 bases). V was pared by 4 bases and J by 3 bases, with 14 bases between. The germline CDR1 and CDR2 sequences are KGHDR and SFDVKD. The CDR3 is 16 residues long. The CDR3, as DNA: TGTGCCACCAGTGACCAATCGGCCAGGGACACCGGGGAGCTGTTTTTT. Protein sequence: CATSDQSARDTGELFF.

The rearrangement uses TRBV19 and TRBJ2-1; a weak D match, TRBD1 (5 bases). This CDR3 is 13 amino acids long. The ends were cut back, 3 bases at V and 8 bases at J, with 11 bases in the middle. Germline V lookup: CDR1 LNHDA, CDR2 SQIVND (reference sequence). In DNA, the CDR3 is TGTGCCAGTAGTATCACCAGGGCCGATGAGCAGTTCTTC. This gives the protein CASSITRADEQFF. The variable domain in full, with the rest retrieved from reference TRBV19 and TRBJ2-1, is DGGITQSPKYLFRKEGQNVTLSCEQNLNHDAMYWYRQDPGQGLRLIYYSQIVNDFQKGDIAEGYSVSREKKESFPLTVTSAQKNPTAFYLCASSITRADEQFFGPGTRLTVL.